This T cell receptor beta chain was identified during a study of T cell responses to AZD1222 COVID-19 vaccine. Study-wide findings and caveats: In a largely white British group with more females than males, clonal diversity was possibly underestimated.

Repertoires were generated with immunoSEQ multiplex PCR, while TCRdb's copy carries only in-frame clones and drops some. The table lists some 200,000 clones, roughly nine tenths of them singletons. Trimming removed 4 bases from V and 2 bases from J; junction bases left unmatched: 8. Germline V gives CDR1 SGHRS, CDR2 YFSETQ. The CDR3 sequence is 16 residues long. This clone has only one observation. Antigen specificity is unknown. This receptor was identified in an adult who received the AZD1222 COVID-19 vaccine. The source was peripheral blood, collected 28 days after the second AZD1222 dose. V is TRBV5-1 and J is TRBJ2-1, with 8 positions matching TRBD2. The CDR3 loop reads CASSLVAGTTYNEQFF. In DNA form, the CDR3 reads TGCGCCAGCAGCCTGGTAGCGGGAACTACCTACAATGAGCAGTTCTTC.